This record looks at one T cell receptor beta chain sequence and its context. Its antigen is still unknown. V was pared by 3 bases and J by 2 bases, with 4 bases of the junction left unmatched. Looked up from germline, CDR1 is MGHDK and CDR2 is SYGVNS. This CDR3 has 15 amino acids. Amplified TCR beta CDR3 regions came from RNA transcripts. Carried out on the TCR CDR3, a first-round RT-PCR used the HTBI primer set. Each CDR3 protein gets one entry after TCRdb re-called the multiplex PCR reads with MiXCR. The table has about 350,000 distinct CDR3 sequences, around 15% seen once; the top ten hold roughly 19%. The entry originates in a study of T cells in Graves' hyperthyroidism and ophthalmopathy. Findings and caveats of the study: Most thyroid clonotypes expanded above 0.001 were also detected in blood.

The clonotype comes from an older woman with Graves' ophthalmopathy. The rearrangement joins TRBV25-1 to TRBJ2-5; 9 nucleotides match TRBD1. The sequenced sample consisted of blood. The CDR3 DNA is TGTGCCAGCAGTGACCCTGGACAGGGGCAAGAGACCCAGTACTTC. Its translation is CASSDPGQGQETQYF.